The 20 T cell receptor beta chains presented below share a single source sample, sequenced in a study of response to subunit inactivated influenza vaccine. A single record per CDR3 protein comes from TCRdb applying MiXCR to the RT-PCR reads. Here the sample spans about 520,000 distinct CDR3 sequences, 25% being singletons. Sequencing used CD4+ T cells sorted from PBMCs, obtained around 5 days after vaccination. The source of these receptors is a man aged 45-65 years who received an inactivated influenza vaccine.

The table lists this clonotype with a few counts. The chain links TRBV18 to TRBJ2-1; the D gene is possibly TRBD2 (5 bases). With 0 bases removed from V and 3 bases from J, the gap between germline ends came to 15 bases. CDR3 length: 17 amino acids. In germline, CDR1 is KGHSH, CDR2 LQKENI. The CDR3 loop is CASSPPNSASIYNEQFF. In DNA form, the CDR3 reads TGTGCCAGCTCACCACCGAATAGCGCGAGTATCTACAATGAGCAGTTCTTC.

The chain uses TRBV7-2 and TRBJ2-5, with D possibly matching TRBD1 (6 bases). The CDR3 contains 14 residues. The germline CDR1 and CDR2 sequences are SGHTA and FQGNSA. V lost 3 bases and J lost 2, with 10 bases in between. The CDR3 loop is CASSFQTGQETQYF. The CDR3 DNA follows: TGTGCCAGCAGCTTTCAAACAGGGCAAGAGACCCAGTACTTC.

V usage is TRBV4-3 and J usage is TRBJ2-3; weak D call: TRBD2 (7 bases). V was cut by 3 bases and J by 0 bases, with 13 bases left in between. CDR1 is LGHNA, CDR2 YSLEER, per germline. There are 16 residues in the CDR3. The CDR3: CASSQGGGRSTDTQYF. In nucleotides, the CDR3 is TGCGCCAGCAGCCAGGGGGGGGGCCGAAGCACAGATACGCAGTATTTT.

V and J are TRBV7-6 and TRBJ1-2, with 8 bases matching TRBD1. CDR1 and CDR2 (germline): SGHVS, FNYEAQ. The CDR3 totals 16 residues. With 1 base clipped from V and 3 bases from J, the junction kept 7 bases outside the gene matches. The CDR3 nucleotides are TGTGCCAGCAGCTTAGGAATCATGGGACAGGACTATGGCTACACCTTC. Translation: CASSLGIMGQDYGYTF.

The chain carries TRBV7-2 and TRBJ2-3; the D is unclear. This CDR3 spans 12 amino acids. Trimming stripped 4 bases from V and 5 bases from J, with 7 bases between. The germline CDR1 and CDR2 sequences are SGHTA and FQGNSA. The CDR3: CASSSAGDTQYF. In DNA form, the CDR3 reads TGTGCCAGCAGCTCCGCAGGAGATACGCAGTATTTT.

This clonotype was seen only a few times. The gene calls are TRBV5-1 and TRBJ1-1, with unresolved D. This CDR3 is 14 amino acids long. Trimming took 3 bases from V and 2 from J, leaving 11 bases between them. Germline V lookup: CDR1 SGHRS, CDR2 YFSETQ. The CDR3 sequence: CASSSGILNTEAFF. For the CDR3, the DNA is TGCGCCAGCAGCTCTGGGATTCTAAACACTGAAGCTTTCTTT. The variable domain in full, completed from reference TRBV5-1 and TRBJ1-1, reads KAGVTQTPRYLIKTRGQQVTLSCSPISGHRSVSWYQQTPGQGLQFLFEYFSETQRNKGNFPGRFSGRQFSNSRSEMNVSTLELGDSALYLCASSSGILNTEAFFGQGTRLTVV.

This clonotype has just a few counts. The rearrangement uses TRBV12-3 or TRBV12-4 and TRBJ2-5, with D possibly being TRBD2 (6 bases). This CDR3 comprises 15 residues. Trimming pared 8 bases from V and 2 bases from J, leaving 18 bases between. In nucleotides, the CDR3 is TGTGCCAGCGGATTCTCGTCCGGGAGACAAGAGACCCAGTACTTC. This translates into CASGFSSGRQETQYF.

The rearrangement uses TRBV5-1 and TRBJ2-3; 8 positions agree with TRBD1. V gave up 4 bases and J gave up 5 bases; unmatched junction bases: 9. Germline CDR1 SGHRS, CDR2 YFSETQ. The CDR3 has 15 residues. The DNA of the CDR3 is TGCGCCAGCAGCCGGCCGGACAGGGATGGAGATACGCAGTATTTT. It translates to CASSRPDRDGDTQYF.

This clonotype was detected a few times. This chain connects TRBV20-1 to TRBJ2-1, with D possibly called TRBD1 or TRBD2 (5 bases each). Germline V gene lookup returns CDR1 DFQATT and CDR2 SNEGSKA (reference sequence). The CDR3 runs to 14 residues. The V end lost 4 bases, the J end lost 13 bases, and 23 bases lay between the germline ends. The CDR3 loop reads CSATLGGLVGHQFF. CDR3 DNA sequence: TGCAGTGCTACTCTGGGCGGGCTGGTTGGACACCAGTTCTTC.

The rearrangement uses TRBV29-1 and TRBJ2-3; D uncertain. Trimming took 4 bases from V and 0 from J, leaving 11 bases between them. The germline gives CDR1 SQVTM, CDR2 ANQGSEA. This CDR3 has 14 residues. The CDR3 DNA is TGCAGCGTTGGAGGCCGATTTAGCACAGATACGCAGTATTTT. Translation gives CSVGGRFSTDTQYF.

In its sample, this clonotype was seen a few times. This rearrangement joins TRBV2 to TRBJ1-4, with 9 bases lining up with TRBD1. CDR1 and CDR2 (germline): SNHLY, FYNNEI. CDR3 length equals 15 residues. With V trimmed by 4 bases and J by 8 bases, 8 bases remained unmatched. As DNA, the CDR3 is TGTGCCAGCAGTGTTAACAGGGGGCTAGAAGAAAAACTGTTTTTT. This sequence encodes CASSVNRGLEEKLFF.

Many counts were recorded for this clonotype. The chain recombines TRBV20-1 with TRBJ2-5; no definite D call. The CDR3 extends over 11 amino acids. CDR1 and CDR2 (germline): DFQATT, SNEGSKA (reference sequence). V was shortened by 0 bases and J by 2 bases, with 1 base between the two germline ends. The CDR3 sequence is CSARDQETQYF. Written as DNA, the CDR3 is TGCAGTGCTAGAGATCAAGAGACCCAGTACTTC.

As regards this clonotype: Being one base from a much bigger clone, this may be a read error. The gene calls are TRBV7-9 and TRBJ2-7; unclear D gene. Germline loops: CDR1 SEHNR, CDR2 FQNEAQ (reference sequence). The CDR3 consists of 11 residues. V dropped 2 bases and J dropped 5 bases, with 4 bases sitting between them. In DNA form, the CDR3 reads TGTGCCAGCAGCTTAACCAACGAGCAGTACTTC. Protein sequence: CASSLTNEQYF.

The rearrangement joins TRBV5-5 to TRBJ2-7; a weak D match, TRBD2 (5 bases). Germline values: CDR1 SGHKS, CDR2 YYEKEE (reference sequence). Trimming removed 3 bases at V and 7 bases at J, with 14 bases between. The CDR3 is 13 amino acids. CDR3 sequence reads: CASSSPGKGEQYF. DNA of the CDR3: TGTGCCAGCAGCTCGCCGGGGAAAGGTGAGCAGTACTTC.

This clonotype was picked up a small number of times. The CDR3 spells CASSLRLAGDREQFF. The DNA of the CDR3 is TGTGCCAGCAGCTTACGGCTAGCGGGAGATCGTGAGCAGTTCTTC. This chain links TRBV7-2 with TRBJ2-1; 10 bases match TRBD2. Germline-derived CDR1 and CDR2 are SGHTA and FQGNSA. Losses at the gene ends were 2 bases for V and 9 bases for J; bases not matched to a gene: 7. The CDR3 covers 15 residues.

This clonotype appeared a few times. The V and J genes are TRBV7-9 and TRBJ1-6; 7 bases line up with TRBD1. CDR1 is SEHNR and CDR2 is FQNEAQ in the germline V gene (reference sequence). Trimming removed 0 bases from V and 7 bases from J; junction bases left unmatched: 6. CDR3 size: 16 residues. CDR3 nucleotides: TGTGCCAGCAGCTTAGCGGAGGCAGGGGGAAATTCACCCCTCCACTTT. This gives the protein CASSLAEAGGNSPLHF.

This sequence joins TRBV6-2 or TRBV6-3 and TRBJ2-1, with D perhaps TRBD1 (5 bases). Trimming removed 2 bases from V and 0 bases from J, with 20 bases in between. Germline CDR1 MNHEY, CDR2 SVGEGT. This CDR3 region has 19 residues. The CDR3, as DNA: TGTGCCAGCAGTTACGTCTTCGGCAGGGCCCAGAGCTCCTACAATGAGCAGTTCTTC. Amino acids: CASSYVFGRAQSSYNEQFF.

This chain joins TRBV15 and TRBJ1-1, with a weak D call TRBD1 (5 bases). V shed 0 bases and J shed 10 bases, with 15 bases lying between them. This CDR3 comprises 14 residues. CDR1 and CDR2 from the germline V gene are LNHNV and YYDKDF (reference sequence). In DNA, the CDR3 is TGTGCCACCAGCAGAGACCCCCGACAGAATAGAGCTTTCTTT. Translation gives CATSRDPRQNRAFF.

The gene calls are TRBV5-1 and TRBJ2-3, with D unresolved. V was cut by 4 bases and J by 4 bases, with 10 bases left in between. Germline CDR1 SGHRS, CDR2 YFSETQ. CDR3 length: 13 amino acids. The CDR3 loop reads CASSPLSPDTQYF. The CDR3 DNA sequence: TGCGCCAGCAGCCCCCTTAGCCCAGATACGCAGTATTTT.

This clonotype appeared a few times. The gene calls are TRBV10-3 and TRBJ1-1; D gene unclear. Germline V gene data show CDR1 as ENHRY and CDR2 as SYGVKD. The length of the CDR3 is 14 residues. Trimming left V 3 bases short and J 0 bases short, with 8 bases between. The CDR3 region is CAISEGRLNTEAFF. CDR3 DNA sequence: TGTGCCATCAGTGAAGGACGGCTGAACACTGAAGCTTTCTTT.